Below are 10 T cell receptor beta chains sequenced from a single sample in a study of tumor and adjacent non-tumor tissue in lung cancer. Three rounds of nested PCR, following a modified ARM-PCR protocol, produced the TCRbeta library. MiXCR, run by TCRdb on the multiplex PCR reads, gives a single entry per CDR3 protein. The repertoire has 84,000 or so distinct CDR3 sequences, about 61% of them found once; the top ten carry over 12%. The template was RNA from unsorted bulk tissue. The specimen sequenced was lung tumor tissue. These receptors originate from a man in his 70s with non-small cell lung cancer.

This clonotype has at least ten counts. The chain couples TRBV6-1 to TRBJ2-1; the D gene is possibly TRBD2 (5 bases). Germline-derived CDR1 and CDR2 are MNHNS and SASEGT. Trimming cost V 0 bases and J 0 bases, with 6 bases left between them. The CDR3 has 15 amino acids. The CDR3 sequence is CASSEAGGSYNEQFF. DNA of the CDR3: TGTGCCAGCAGTGAAGCCGGAGGCTCCTACAATGAGCAGTTCTTC.

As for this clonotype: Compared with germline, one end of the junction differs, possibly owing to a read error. In nucleotides, the CDR3 is TGTGCCAGCAGCCGGATACGAGAGACCCAGCACTTC. Translation: CASSRIRETQHF. The chain employs TRBV7-9 and TRBJ2-5; D gene uncertain. The CDR3 runs to 12 residues. Per the germline V gene, CDR1 is SEHNR and CDR2 is FQNEAQ (reference sequence).

CDR3 bases: TGCAGTGCTAGTACAGGGAGTCGGGTAGATACGCAGTATTTT. The encoded protein is CSASTGSRVDTQYF. The chain carries TRBV20-1 and TRBJ2-3, with a tentative D call TRBD1 (6 bases). Germline lookup yields CDR1 DFQATT and CDR2 SNEGSKA (reference sequence). Trimming pared 3 bases from V and 5 bases from J, leaving 15 bases between. The CDR3 is 14 amino acids.

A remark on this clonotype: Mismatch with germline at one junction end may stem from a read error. The CDR3 loop reads CASSLRTGQSRGYCYTF. CDR3 bases: TGTGCTAGCAGCCTTAGGACAGGACAAAGTAGAGGCTATTGCTACACCTTC. The chain is built from TRBV6-1 and TRBJ1-2; 7 nucleotides agree with TRBD1. The CDR3 runs 17 residues. The germline V gene encodes CDR1 MNHNS and CDR2 SASEGT.

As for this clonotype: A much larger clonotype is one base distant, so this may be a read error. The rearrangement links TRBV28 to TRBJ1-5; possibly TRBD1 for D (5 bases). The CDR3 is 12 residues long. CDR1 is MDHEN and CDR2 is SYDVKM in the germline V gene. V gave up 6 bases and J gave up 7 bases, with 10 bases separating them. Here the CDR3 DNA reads TGTGCCAGCAGCGCGCAGGGCCAGCCCCAGCATTTT. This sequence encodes CASSAQGQPQHF.

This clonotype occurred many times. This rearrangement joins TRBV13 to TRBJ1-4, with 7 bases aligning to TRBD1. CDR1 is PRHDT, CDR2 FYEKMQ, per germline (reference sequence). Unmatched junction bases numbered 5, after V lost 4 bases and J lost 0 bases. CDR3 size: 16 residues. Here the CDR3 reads CASSYTGAATNEKLFF. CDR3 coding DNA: TGTGCCAGCAGCTACACAGGGGCGGCAACTAATGAAAAACTGTTTTTT.

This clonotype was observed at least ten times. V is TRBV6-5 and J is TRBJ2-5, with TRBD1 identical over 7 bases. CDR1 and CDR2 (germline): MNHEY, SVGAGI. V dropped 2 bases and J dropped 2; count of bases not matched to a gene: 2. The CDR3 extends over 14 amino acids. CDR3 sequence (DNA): TGTGCCAGCAGTTACAGGGGGCTGCAAGAGACCCAGTACTTC. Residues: CASSYRGLQETQYF.

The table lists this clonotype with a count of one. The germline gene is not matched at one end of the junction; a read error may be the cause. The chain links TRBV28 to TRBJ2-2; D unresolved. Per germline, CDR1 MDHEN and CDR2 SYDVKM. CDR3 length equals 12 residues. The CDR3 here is CASRAGTWELFF. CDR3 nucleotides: TGTGCCAGCAGGGCAGGCACCTGGGAGCTGTTTTTT.

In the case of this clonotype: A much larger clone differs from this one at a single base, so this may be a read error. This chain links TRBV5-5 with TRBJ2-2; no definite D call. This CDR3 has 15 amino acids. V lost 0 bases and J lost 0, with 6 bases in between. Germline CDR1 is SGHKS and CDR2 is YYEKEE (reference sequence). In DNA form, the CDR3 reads TGTGCCAGCAGCTTGGTAGTGGCGAACACCGGGGAGCTGTTTTTT. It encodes CASSLVVANTGELFF.

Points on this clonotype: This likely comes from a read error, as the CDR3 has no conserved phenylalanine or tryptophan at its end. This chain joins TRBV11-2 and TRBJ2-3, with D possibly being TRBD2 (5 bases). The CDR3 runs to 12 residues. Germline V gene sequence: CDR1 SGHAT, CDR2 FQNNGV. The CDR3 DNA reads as TGTGCCAACAGCATATTCCGGGAAACGCAGTATTTA. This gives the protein CANSIFRETQYL.